A single sample is the source of the 11 T cell receptor beta chains below, sequenced in a study of cytomegalovirus exposure and HLA in healthy donors. 60 Vbeta and 13 Jbeta primers were used in PCR. Some clones are missing from TCRdb's copy, which holds only in-frame ones; the method was immunoSEQ multiplex PCR. This table holds over 250,000 clones, 72% found once. Sequenced material: PBMCs. These receptors were collected from a female donor in good health and CMV-seronegative.

This chain connects TRBV4-1 to TRBJ1-2, with D tentatively TRBD1 (5 bases). Germline V gives CDR1 MGHRA, CDR2 YSYEKL. V lost 0 bases to trimming and J lost 6 bases, with 11 bases between them. The CDR3 has 14 amino acids. CDR3 in amino acids: CASSQERGLDGYTF. The CDR3 nucleotides read TGCGCCAGCAGCCAAGAACGGGGGTTAGATGGCTACACCTTC.

V is TRBV2 and J is TRBJ2-7; maybe TRBD1 (6 bases). V lost 4 bases to trimming and J lost 1 base, with 11 bases between them. Germline CDR1 reads SNHLY; CDR2 reads FYNNEI. The CDR3 totals 14 residues. This CDR3 reads CASSVEQGSYEQYF. CDR3 nucleotides: TGTGCCAGCAGTGTGGAACAGGGTTCCTACGAGCAGTACTTC.

The chain has TRBV21-1 and TRBJ2-7; the D segment call TRBD1 is taken from the table without a DNA check. TRBV21-1 is a listed pseudogene. The CDR3 extends over 15 amino acids. Here the CDR3 reads CASSRFQGAWDEQYF. CDR3 bases: TGTGCCAGCAGCAGGTTCCAGGGTGCGTGGGACGAGCAGTACTTC.

This chain uses TRBV7-2 with TRBJ1-2; D gene unclear. V lost 2 bases and J 4 bases, leaving 14 bases between the germline ends. This CDR3 comprises 15 residues. Germline-derived CDR1 and CDR2 are SGHTA and FQGNSA. DNA for the CDR3: TGTGCCAGCAGCTTATCAAGAGTTGCCCTCTATGGCTACACCTTC. Its translation: CASSLSRVALYGYTF.

J is TRBJ2-2 and V is TRBV28; 9 nucleotides match TRBD1. The germline V gene encodes CDR1 MDHEN and CDR2 SYDVKM. The CDR3 runs 16 residues. Trimming removed 6 bases from V and 4 bases from J; junction bases left unmatched: 9. The CDR3 loop reads CASSPQGQGFTGELFF. As DNA, the CDR3 is TGTGCCAGCAGCCCTCAGGGACAGGGTTTCACCGGGGAGCTGTTTTTT. Full variable domain (remainder filled in from reference TRBV28 and TRBJ2-2): DVKVTQSSRYLVKRTGEKVFLECVQDMDHENMFWYRQDPGLGLRLIYFSYDVKMKEKGDIPEGYSVSREKKERFSLILESASTNQTSMYLCASSPQGQGFTGELFFGEGSRLTVL.

The chain joins TRBV6-5 to TRBJ1-3; TRBD1 matches 7 bases. Losses at the gene ends were 2 bases for V and 3 bases for J; bases not matched to a gene: 1. This CDR3 spans 14 amino acids. In germline, CDR1 is MNHEY, CDR2 SVGAGI. CDR3 in DNA: TGTGCCAGCAGTTACGGGACAGTTGGAAACACCATATATTTT. Protein sequence: CASSYGTVGNTIYF.

The rearrangement uses TRBV27 and TRBJ1-2, with 8 positions matching TRBD1. The CDR3 totals 14 residues. The germline V gene has CDR1 MNHEY and CDR2 SMNVEV (reference sequence). V shed 3 bases, J shed 8 bases, and the junction held 8 bases outside the gene matches. As DNA, the CDR3 is TGTGCCAGCAGTTTTACCTTGACAGGGGAAGGCTACACCTTC. It translates to CASSFTLTGEGYTF.

This clone was seen a few times. The V call is TRBV5-1, the J call TRBJ2-2; 7 nucleotides agree with TRBD1. The CDR3 consists of 14 residues. Germline CDR1 reads SGHRS; CDR2 reads YFSETQ. The V segment lost 4 bases and the J segment 5 bases; nucleotides outside the gene matches: 5. The CDR3 nucleotides are TGCGCCAGCAGCCCCGAGGACAGGACCGGGGAGCTGTTTTTT. It yields the protein CASSPEDRTGELFF.

The chain has TRBV6-6 and TRBJ2-7; no firm D call. Deletions cut 3 bases from V and 6 bases from J, with 9 bases between. This CDR3 is 12 amino acids long. The V gene's germline CDR1 is MNHNY and CDR2 SVGAGI (reference sequence). This chain's CDR3 is CASSYAVREQYF. The CDR3, as DNA: TGTGCCAGCAGTTATGCAGTTCGCGAGCAGTACTTC.

J is TRBJ2-1 and V is TRBV7-9, with D perhaps matching TRBD1 (6 bases). V lost 6 bases and J lost 8, with 23 bases in between. The CDR3 sequence is 16 residues long. In germline, CDR1 is SEHNR, CDR2 FQNEAQ (reference sequence). For the CDR3, the DNA is TGTGCCAGCAGTCCAGGGGTTTTTGGGACCTCTTATGAGCAGTTCTTC. Translation gives CASSPGVFGTSYEQFF. Full variable domain (outside the CDR3, taken from reference TRBV7-9 and TRBJ2-1): DTGVSQNPRHKITKRGQNVTFRCDPISEHNRLYWYRQTLGQGPEFLTYFQNEAQLEKSRLLSDRFSAERPKGSFSTLEIQRTEQGDSAMYLCASSPGVFGTSYEQFFGPGTRLTVL.

This chain joins TRBV5-1 and TRBJ2-7, with 10 nucleotides matching TRBD2. CDR3 length: 15 amino acids. The trim removed 3 bases at V and 5 bases at J, leaving 8 bases unmatched. CDR1 SGHRS and CDR2 YFSETQ come from the germline V gene. CDR3 DNA sequence: TGCGCCAGCAGCTATTCTAGCGGGAGTAGAAACGAGCAGTACTTC. This encodes CASSYSSGSRNEQYF.